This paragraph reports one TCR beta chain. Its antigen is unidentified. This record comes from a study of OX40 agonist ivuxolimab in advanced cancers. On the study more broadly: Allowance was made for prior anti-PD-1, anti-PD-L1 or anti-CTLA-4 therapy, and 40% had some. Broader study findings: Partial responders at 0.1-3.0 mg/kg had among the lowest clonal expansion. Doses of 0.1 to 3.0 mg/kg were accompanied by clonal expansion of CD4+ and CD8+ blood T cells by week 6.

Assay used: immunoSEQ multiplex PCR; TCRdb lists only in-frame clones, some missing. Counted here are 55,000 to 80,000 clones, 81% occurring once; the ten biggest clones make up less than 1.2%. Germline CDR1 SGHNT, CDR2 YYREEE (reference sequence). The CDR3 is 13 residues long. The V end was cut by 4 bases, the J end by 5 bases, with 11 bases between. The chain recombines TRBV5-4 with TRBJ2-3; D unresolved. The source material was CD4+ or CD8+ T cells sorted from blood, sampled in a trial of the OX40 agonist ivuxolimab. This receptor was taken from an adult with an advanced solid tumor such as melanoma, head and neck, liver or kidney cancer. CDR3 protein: CASSPWVEDTQYF. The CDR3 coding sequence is TGTGCCAGCAGCCCTTGGGTGGAAGATACGCAGTATTTT.